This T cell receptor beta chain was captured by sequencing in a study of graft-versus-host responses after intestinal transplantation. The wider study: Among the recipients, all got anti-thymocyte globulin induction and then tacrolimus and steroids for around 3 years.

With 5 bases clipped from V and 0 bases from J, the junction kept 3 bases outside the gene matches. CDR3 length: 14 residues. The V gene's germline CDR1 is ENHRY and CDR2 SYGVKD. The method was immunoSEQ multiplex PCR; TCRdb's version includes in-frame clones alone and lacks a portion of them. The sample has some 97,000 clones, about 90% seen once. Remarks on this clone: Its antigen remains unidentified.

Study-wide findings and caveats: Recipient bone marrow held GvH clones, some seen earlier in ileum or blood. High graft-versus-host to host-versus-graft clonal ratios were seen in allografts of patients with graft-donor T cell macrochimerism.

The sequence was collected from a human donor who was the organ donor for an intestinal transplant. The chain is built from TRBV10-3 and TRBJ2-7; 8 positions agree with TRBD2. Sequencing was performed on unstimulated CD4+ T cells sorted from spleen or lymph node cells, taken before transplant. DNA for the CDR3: TGTGCCATCAGTCCGCGGGGGGACTCCTACGAGCAGTACTTC. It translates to CAISPRGDSYEQYF.